This T cell receptor beta chain was sequenced for a study of blood T cell repertoires in COVID-19. Study at large: T cells, B-cell-depleted T cells, or PBMCs supplied cDNA or gDNA.

Data came from immunoSEQ multiplex PCR; TCRdb stores just in-frame clones and leaves some out. The sample carries 100,000 to 120,000 clones, about 87% recorded once. The CDR3 has 14 amino acids. Trimming left V 7 bases short and J 6 bases short, with 16 bases between. The germline V gene encodes CDR1 LNHNV and CDR2 YYDKDF (reference sequence). The sequence derives from a woman aged 50 to 60 with acute or convalescent COVID-19. The chain couples TRBV15 to TRBJ1-3; D is possibly TRBD1 (6 bases). Sequences were obtained from peripheral blood. CDR3 bases: TGTGCCACCAACGGGGGGGGCGGACCAAACACCATATATTTT. Its protein is CATNGGGGPNTIYF.